The rows below give T cell receptor beta chains drawn from one sample of a study of regulatory T cells in long-lasting Graves disease. TCRdb analysed the multiplex PCR reads with MiXCR anew, one entry per CDR3 protein. The data contain around 460,000 distinct CDR3 sequences, 12% to 15% of them seen just once; the ten biggest clones take up approximately 15%. The same data also contributed to another study, on T cells in Graves' hyperthyroidism and ophthalmopathy.

The sample in question was peripheral blood mononuclear cells (PBMCs), obtained at new diagnosis, from a patient treated with antithyroid drugs. The receptors originated from a woman in her forties or fifties with Graves disease. Both conserved end residues are part of each CDR3. A D gene is named only where the DNA matches it firmly. Size values are once, few and many counts, or a class for expanded clones, and some rows have none.

>TRBJ2-1|TRBV7-9|-|-
CASSQSGRGGNEQFF
TGTGCCAGCAGTCAAAGCGGAAGGGGGGGCAATGAGCAGTTCTTC
>TRBJ2-1|TRBV25-1|-|-
CASSDGDYSYNEQFF
TGTGCCAGCAGTGATGGTGACTACTCCTACAATGAGCAGTTCTTC
>TRBJ2-7|TRBV4-1|-|TRBD1
CASSRTRQGAYEQYF
TGCGCCAGCAGCCGGACTCGACAGGGGGCCTACGAGCAGTACTTC
>TRBJ1-5|TRBV28|many|-
CASSLTGGGRLGIQPQHF
TGTGCCAGCAGTTTAACTGGCGGGGGGCGCTTGGGAATTCAGCCCCAGCATTTT
>TRBJ2-7|TRBV5-5|many|TRBD2
CASSFGPGTSGISSYEQYF
TGTGCCAGCAGCTTTGGTCCCGGGACTAGCGGGATCAGCTCCTACGAGCAGTACTTC
>TRBJ1-1|TRBV5-1|few|-
CASSLDPRGMNTEAFF
TGCGCCAGCAGCTTGGACCCGAGGGGGATGAACACTGAAGCTTTCTTT
>TRBJ1-5|TRBV3-1|few|-
CASSQVREDQPQHF
TGTGCCAGCAGCCAAGTCAGGGAGGATCAGCCCCAGCATTTT
>TRBJ1-1|TRBV28|many|TRBD1
CASHPQGAFGEAFF
TGTGCCAGCCACCCCCAGGGGGCTTTTGGTGAAGCTTTCTTT
>TRBJ2-3|TRBV3-1|many|-
CASSQERLHTDTQYF
TGTGCCAGCAGCCAAGAACGCCTACACACAGATACGCAGTATTTT
>TRBJ2-3|TRBV20-1|-|TRBD2
CSATLSGGGTDTQYF
TGCAGTGCTACCCTTAGCGGGGGAGGCACAGATACGCAGTATTTT
>TRBJ2-2|TRBV19|-|-
CASSAVSAGELFF
TGTGCCAGTAGTGCCGTTTCAGCCGGGGAGCTGTTTTTT
>TRBJ1-2|TRBV7-8|many|-
CASSAFAARGAGYGYTF
TGTGCCAGCAGCGCATTTGCGGCCCGGGGGGCAGGCTATGGCTACACCTTC
>TRBJ2-6|TRBV2|few|TRBD1
CASSRQGGGANVLTF
TGTGCCAGCTCACGACAGGGCGGTGGGGCCAACGTCCTGACTTTC
>TRBJ1-5|TRBV20-1|few|TRBD1
CSAHGQAHQPQHF
TGCAGTGCTCACGGACAGGCTCACCAGCCCCAGCATTTT
>TRBJ2-2|TRBV27|-|-
CASHGVANTGELFF
TGTGCCAGCCATGGAGTTGCGAACACCGGGGAGCTGTTTTTT
>TRBJ2-7|TRBV9|-|TRBD1
CASSVGTGNYEQYF
TGTGCCAGCAGCGTAGGGACAGGGAATTACGAGCAGTACTTC
>TRBJ1-2|TRBV28|few|-
CASSQLADPNYGYTF
TGTGCCAGCAGTCAACTGGCAGATCCTAACTATGGCTACACCTTC
>TRBJ1-3|TRBV7-9|-|-
CASSFGEGNTIYF
TGTGCCAGCAGCTTCGGAGAAGGAAACACCATATATTTT
>TRBJ2-7|TRBV6-1|-|-
CASSEIGGDSYEQYF
TGTGCCAGCAGTGAAATCGGGGGCGACTCCTACGAGCAGTACTTC
>TRBJ1-5|TRBV11-2|many|-
CASSLEVGNQPQHF
TGTGCCAGCAGCTTAGAAGTGGGCAATCAGCCCCAGCATTTT
>TRBJ1-6|TRBV2|many|-
CASSEWAGSPLHF
TGTGCCAGCAGTGAATGGGCCGGCTCACCCCTCCACTTT
>TRBJ2-5|TRBV28|many|TRBD1
CASSLLYRGRETQYF
TGTGCCAGCAGTTTATTGTACAGGGGTAGGGAGACCCAGTACTTC
>TRBJ2-5|TRBV27|many|TRBD2
CASSGLAGGEETQYF
TGTGCCAGCAGCGGACTAGCGGGAGGGGAAGAGACCCAGTACTTC
>TRBJ1-2|TRBV4-2|few|-
CASSQGVAQGQYGYTF
TGTGCCAGCAGCCAAGGGGTCGCACAGGGCCAATATGGCTACACCTTC
>TRBJ1-1|TRBV30|few|TRBD1
CAFDRAENTEAFF
TGTGCCTTCGACAGGGCAGAGAACACTGAAGCTTTCTTT
>TRBJ2-3|TRBV5-4|many|TRBD2
CASSYGLAGSTDTQYF
TGTGCCAGCAGCTACGGACTAGCGGGAAGCACAGATACGCAGTATTTT
>TRBJ1-1|TRBV12-3/TRBV12-4|-|-
CASAELRNTEAFF
TGTGCCAGCGCAGAGTTGAGGAACACTGAAGCTTTCTTT
>TRBJ2-1|TRBV6-9|many|TRBD1
CASSYGDRGTEQFF
TGTGCCAGCAGTTATGGGGACAGGGGGACTGAGCAGTTCTTC
>TRBJ2-1|TRBV27|-|TRBD2
CASTLSRLAGRLYNEQFF
TGTGCCAGCACTCTTTCGAGACTAGCGGGCAGACTCTACAATGAGCAGTTCTTC
>TRBJ1-2|TRBV6-5|many|-
CASSYSIRLNYGYTF
TGTGCCAGCAGTTACTCGATTCGGCTTAACTATGGCTACACCTTC
>TRBJ2-3|TRBV18|-|TRBD2
CASSPAGTSGTGTQYF
TGTGCCAGCTCACCGGCCGGGACTAGCGGGACCGGTACGCAGTATTTT
>TRBJ2-3|TRBV28|many|TRBD2
CASSFAGEGGDTQYF
TGTGCCAGCAGTTTCGCGGGAGAGGGCGGGGATACGCAGTATTTT
>TRBJ2-5|TRBV20-1|few|-
CSARSVMETQYF
TGCAGTGCTAGAAGTGTGATGGAGACCCAGTACTTC
>TRBJ1-2|TRBV28|many|TRBD1
CASSWDSSWFDYTF
TGTGCCAGCAGTTGGGACAGCTCCTGGTTTGACTACACCTTC
>TRBJ1-1|TRBV3-1|many|-
CASSQGPSTEAFF
TGTGCCAGCAGCCAAGGTCCCTCCACTGAAGCTTTCTTT
>TRBJ1-1|TRBV27|many|-
CASKWAGATNTEAFF
TGTGCCAGCAAATGGGCAGGGGCTACCAACACTGAAGCTTTCTTT
>TRBJ2-1|TRBV28|once|-
CASDPDMGSAYNEQFF
TGTGCCAGCGATCCCGATATGGGGTCCGCCTACAATGAGCAGTTCTTC
>TRBJ2-2|TRBV19|many|TRBD1
CASTGGSYTGELFF
TGTGCCAGTACAGGGGGCTCGTACACCGGGGAGCTGTTTTTT
>TRBJ1-4|TRBV18|-|-
CASRFMTNEKLFF
TGTGCCAGCCGTTTTATGACTAATGAAAAACTGTTTTTT
>TRBJ2-7|TRBV6-6|many|TRBD1
CASSYSGQGTHEQYF
TGTGCCAGCAGTTACTCGGGACAGGGGACCCACGAGCAGTACTTC
>TRBJ1-3|TRBV12-3/TRBV12-4|many|-
CASSRVSPGNTIYF
TGTGCCAGCAGTCGAGTGTCGCCTGGAAACACCATATATTTT
>TRBJ2-3|TRBV19|few|-
CASNGRATDTQYF
TGTGCCAGTAACGGAAGGGCAACAGATACGCAGTATTTT
>TRBJ2-7|TRBV28|many|TRBD2
CASSLCCGGRAYEQYF
TGTGCCAGCAGTTTATGTTGTGGGGGGAGGGCCTACGAGCAGTACTTC
>TRBJ2-5|TRBV9|few|-
CASSVIPADPTEETQYF
TGTGCCAGCAGCGTGATCCCCGCGGACCCAACTGAGGAGACCCAGTACTTC
>TRBJ2-5|TRBV19|-|TRBD2
CASSMALAGGYQETQYF
TGTGCCAGTAGTATGGCACTAGCGGGAGGCTACCAAGAGACCCAGTACTTC
>TRBJ2-7|TRBV10-3|many|-
CATRGQTTQDEQYF
TGTGCCACCAGGGGCCAGACGACCCAGGACGAGCAGTACTTC
>TRBJ1-5|TRBV18|many|TRBD1
CASSDSGTGGQPQHF
TGTGCCAGCTCAGATTCCGGGACAGGGGGTCAGCCCCAGCATTTT
>TRBJ2-7|TRBV12-3/TRBV12-4|many|-
CASSLTPFRRAYEQYF
TGTGCCAGCAGCTTGACGCCTTTTCGGAGGGCCTACGAGCAGTACTTC
>TRBJ1-1|TRBV6-1|many|-
CASHQGSRADTEAFF
TGTGCCAGCCATCAGGGAAGTCGGGCGGACACTGAAGCTTTCTTT
>TRBJ2-3|TRBV5-4|-|TRBD2
CASSSPGLAGGADTQYF
TGTGCCAGCAGCTCGCCGGGACTAGCGGGAGGCGCAGATACGCAGTATTTT
>TRBJ2-7|TRBV11-2|many|TRBD2
CASSPGAGAYEQYF
TGTGCCAGCAGCCCAGGTGCGGGAGCCTACGAGCAGTACTTC
>TRBJ2-2|TRBV2|many|-
CASSEVGGEGPGELFF
TGTGCCAGCAGCGAAGTTGGGGGAGAGGGTCCCGGGGAGCTGTTTTTT
>TRBJ2-7|TRBV30|-|TRBD1
CAWSGRGPGYEQYF
TGTGCCTGGAGTGGTAGGGGGCCAGGGTACGAGCAGTACTTC